This T cell receptor (beta chain) was profiled in a study of blood T cell repertoires in COVID-19. This CDR3 is 14 amino acids long. Germline V gives CDR1 GTSNPN, CDR2 SVGIG (reference sequence). Trimming cost V 5 bases and J 4 bases; bases outside gene matches: 3. This clone was counted a single time. Authors' methods: Researchers report that nucleated cell counts were estimated from reference gene primer amplification. Assay used: immunoSEQ multiplex PCR; TCRdb lists only in-frame clones, some missing. From that table come the V and J calls and clone size; the DNA was used to work out D and trimming. The table records fewer than 500,000 clones, approximately 87% of them present only once. Which cohort a participant joined came from the clinical history participants gave. Symptom resolution, clearance, or two negative PCRs marked the recovered donors of Cohort 3.

The source material was PBMCs or T cells enriched from blood (not recorded which). The rearrangement links TRBV30 to TRBJ1-6; TRBD1 aligns across 9 bases. This sequence was found in a man aged 30 to 39 who had recovered from COVID-19. The CDR3 protein is CAWGTGSYNSPLHF. In DNA, the CDR3 is TGTGCCTGGGGGACAGGGTCGTATAATTCACCCCTCCACTTT.